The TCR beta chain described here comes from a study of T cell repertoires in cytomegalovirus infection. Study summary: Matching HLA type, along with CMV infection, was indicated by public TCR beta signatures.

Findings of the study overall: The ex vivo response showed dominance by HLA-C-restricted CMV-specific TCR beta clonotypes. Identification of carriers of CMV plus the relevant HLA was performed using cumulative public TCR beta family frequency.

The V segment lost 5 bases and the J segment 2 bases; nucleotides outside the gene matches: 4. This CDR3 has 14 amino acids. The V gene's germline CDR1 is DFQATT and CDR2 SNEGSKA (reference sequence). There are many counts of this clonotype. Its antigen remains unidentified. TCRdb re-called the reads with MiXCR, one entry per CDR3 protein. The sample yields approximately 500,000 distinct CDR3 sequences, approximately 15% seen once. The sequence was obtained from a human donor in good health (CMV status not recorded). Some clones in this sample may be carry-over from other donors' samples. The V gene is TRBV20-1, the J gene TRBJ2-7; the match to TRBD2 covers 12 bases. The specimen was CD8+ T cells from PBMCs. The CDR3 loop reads CSASGLAGTYEQYF. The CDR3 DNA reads TGCAGTGCTTCTGGACTAGCGGGGACCTACGAGCAGTACTTC.